This entry lists 23 T cell receptor beta chains sequenced from one sample in a study of siplizumab effects on memory and regulatory T cells. Only in-frame clones appear in the TCRdb table, and some are missing; sequencing was by immunoSEQ multiplex PCR. The sample carries about 120,000 clones, roughly 92% recorded once. The specimen was CD4+ T cells sorted from blood. These receptors were taken from a human donor in good health.

The chain links TRBV14 to TRBJ2-3, with TRBD1 as a possible D gene (6 bases). Per germline, CDR1 SGHDN and CDR2 FVKESK. The CDR3 runs 13 residues. V lost 4 bases, J lost 4 bases, and 9 bases lay in between. As DNA, the CDR3 is TGTGCCAGCAGCCCCCGACAGGCAGATACGCAGTATTTT. Protein product: CASSPRQADTQYF.

Note on this clone: The limits of the CDR3 on the DNA are not certain, so only TCRdb's listed CDR3 is given. V and J are TRBV5-1 and TRBJ2-1; whether TRBD1, the table's D call, matches the DNA was not checked. Germline-derived CDR1 and CDR2 are SGHRS and YFSETQ. The CDR3 is 16 residues long, counting both termini. Here the CDR3 reads CASSLRAGTNYNEQFF.

CDR3 DNA: TGTGCCAGCAGCGAACGACTAGCGGGAGGGCTACGGACCTACGAGCAGTACTTC. It yields the protein CASSERLAGGLRTYEQYF. V gene TRBV21-1 combines with J gene TRBJ2-7; the table's D call of TRBD2 was not tested on the DNA. TRBV21-1 is listed as a pseudogene. The CDR3 loop spans 18 amino acids.

The chain uses TRBV18 and TRBJ2-6; no firm D call. The CDR3 runs to 18 residues. V was shortened by 6 bases and J by 0 bases, with 18 bases between the two germline ends. Germline CDR1 KGHSH, CDR2 LQKENI. The CDR3 nucleotides read TGTGCCAGCTCGCCTCTATTGGACGTTTACTCTGGGGCCAACGTCCTGACTTTC. It codes for CASSPLLDVYSGANVLTF.

The chain recombines TRBV27 with TRBJ2-1; tentatively, D is TRBD1 (5 bases). Trimming pared 6 bases from V and 5 bases from J, leaving 11 bases between. This CDR3 is 13 amino acids long. Germline lookup yields CDR1 MNHEY and CDR2 SMNVEV (reference sequence). The CDR3 reads CASSRDFDNEQFF. The DNA of the CDR3 is TGTGCCAGCAGCAGGGATTTTGACAATGAGCAGTTCTTC.

CDR3 bases: TGTGCCAGTAGCAGGGACCCCCTGACCTACGAGCAGTACTTC. It is translated as CASSRDPLTYEQYF. The rearrangement joins TRBV19 to TRBJ2-7, with D perhaps TRBD1 or TRBD2 (5 bases each). The V end was cut by 6 bases, the J end by 2 bases, with 14 bases between. CDR1 and CDR2 from the germline V gene are LNHDA and SQIVND (reference sequence). The length of the CDR3 is 14 residues.

The rearrangement links TRBV6-1 to TRBJ1-1; 10 positions agree with TRBD1. Germline V gene lookup returns CDR1 MNHNS and CDR2 SASEGT. V shed 3 bases, J shed 3 bases, and the junction held 7 bases outside the gene matches. The CDR3 runs 16 residues. The DNA of the CDR3 is TGTGCCAGCAGTGATACGGGACAGGGGATCCACACTGAAGCTTTCTTT. This encodes CASSDTGQGIHTEAFF.

The rearrangement links TRBV6-5 to TRBJ1-5; TRBD1 aligns across 7 bases. The CDR3 spans 15 residues. J lost 0 bases, V lost 6 bases, and 5 bases had no gene match. Germline assignment: CDR1 MNHEY and CDR2 SVGAGI. Here the CDR3 reads CASSRDSNSNQPQHF. In nucleotides, the CDR3 is TGTGCCAGCAGCAGGGACAGTAATAGCAATCAGCCCCAGCATTTT.

The V call is TRBV30, the J call TRBJ1-5; D not resolved. The V end was cut by 0 bases, the J end by 2 bases, with 11 bases between. This CDR3 comprises 15 residues. Per germline, CDR1 GTSNPN and CDR2 SVGIG (reference sequence). CDR3 amino acids: CAWSVDPPGNQPQHF. CDR3 nucleotides: TGTGCCTGGAGTGTCGACCCTCCGGGCAATCAGCCCCAGCATTTT.

In DNA, the CDR3 is TGTGCCAGCAGCCCATGGGACTCGCGTACAATCAATGAGCAGTTCTTC. It codes for CASSPWDSRTINEQFF. The V gene is TRBV4-2, the J gene TRBJ2-1; a weak D match, TRBD2 (6 bases). Deletions cut 4 bases from V and 6 bases from J, with 19 bases between. CDR1 is LGHNA and CDR2 is YNFKEQ in the germline V gene. The CDR3 length is 16 residues.

Worth noting for this clone: One end of the junction does not line up with germline, which may come from a read error. The chain recombines TRBV7-2 with TRBJ2-5, with 8 bases aligning to TRBD2. Germline V CDR1 and CDR2: SGHTA, FQGNSA. This CDR3 is built from 14 residues. CDR3 sequence (DNA): TGTGCCAGCAGCCTAGCGGGCCCCCAAGAGACCCAGTACTTC. It codes for CASSLAGPQETQYF. The whole variable domain, filled in from reference TRBV7-2 and TRBJ2-5, reads GAGVSQSPSNKVTEKGKDVELRCDPISGHTALYWYRQSLGQGLEFLIYFQGNSAPDKSGLPSDRFSAERTGGSVSTLTIQRTQQEDSAVYLCASSLAGPQETQYFGPGTRLLVL.

The chain employs TRBV7-8 and TRBJ2-5; 9 bases align to TRBD2. V gave up 7 bases and J gave up 5 bases; unmatched junction bases: 17. Germline V gives CDR1 SGHVS, CDR2 FQNEAQ. The CDR3 covers 17 residues. The DNA of the CDR3 is TGTGCCAGCACCTCAAGGGGCGTAGCGGGAGTTCGGGAGACCCAGTACTTC. Its translation is CASTSRGVAGVRETQYF.

The genes are TRBV7-2 and TRBJ2-2; 9 nucleotides align to TRBD2. The V gene's germline CDR1 is SGHTA and CDR2 FQGNSA. V trimming: 4 bases; J trimming: 4 bases; junction bases outside the gene matches: 7. The CDR3 spans 16 residues. CDR3 region: CASSWGSGSGTGELFF. DNA for the CDR3: TGTGCCAGCAGCTGGGGTAGCGGGAGTGGCACCGGGGAGCTGTTTTTT. Looking up the rest from reference TRBV7-2 and TRBJ2-2 gives the full variable domain: GAGVSQSPSNKVTEKGKDVELRCDPISGHTALYWYRQSLGQGLEFLIYFQGNSAPDKSGLPSDRFSAERTGGSVSTLTIQRTQQEDSAVYLCASSWGSGSGTGELFFGEGSRLTVL.

This clone was counted a few times. The chain is built from TRBV18 and TRBJ2-5; D is undetermined. V was clipped by 2 bases and J by 3 bases, with 4 bases between them. The length of the CDR3 is 12 residues. Germline V CDR1 and CDR2: KGHSH, LQKENI. The CDR3 bases are TGTGCCAGCTCACCAGAGGAAGAGACCCAGTACTTC. Translating gives CASSPEEETQYF.

This clone showed up just a few times. This chain uses TRBV5-1 with TRBJ2-7, with 8 bases fitting TRBD2. In germline, CDR1 is SGHRS, CDR2 YFSETQ. This CDR3 contains 15 residues. V dropped 1 base and J dropped 6; count of bases not matched to a gene: 9. The CDR3, as DNA: TGCGCCAGCAGCTTGTTTCTTAGCGGGGCTCTCGAGCAGTACTTC. This gives the protein CASSLFLSGALEQYF. Using reference TRBV5-1 and TRBJ2-7 for the parts outside the CDR3, the full variable domain is KAGVTQTPRYLIKTRGQQVTLSCSPISGHRSVSWYQQTPGQGLQFLFEYFSETQRNKGNFPGRFSGRQFSNSRSEMNVSTLELGDSALYLCASSLFLSGALEQYFGPGTRLTVT.

CDR3 sequence: CASSYSRRERAFF. The CDR3, as DNA: TGTGCCAGCAGTTACTCACGGCGGGAGAGAGCTTTCTTT. The rearrangement links TRBV6-5 to TRBJ1-1; D gene ambiguous. The V gene's germline CDR1 is MNHEY and CDR2 SVGAGI. V lost 0 bases, J lost 10 bases, and 12 bases lay in between. This CDR3 has 13 residues.

This clone was recorded only once. V is TRBV18 and J is TRBJ1-2; tentative D call: TRBD1 (5 bases). The V gene lost 3 bases and the J gene lost 5 bases, with 13 bases spanning the gap. CDR1 is KGHSH and CDR2 is LQKENI in the germline V gene. This CDR3 has 14 residues. The CDR3: CASSPGQGEYGYTF. DNA for the CDR3: TGTGCCAGCTCACCGGGGCAGGGAGAATATGGCTACACCTTC.

The V and J genes are TRBV10-3 and TRBJ2-2; weak D call: TRBD1 (6 bases). Germline V CDR1 and CDR2: ENHRY, SYGVKD. The V end was cut by 9 bases, the J end by 6 bases, with 14 bases between. The CDR3 is 13 residues long. This chain's CDR3 is CAISQGEAGELFF. For the CDR3, the DNA is TGTGCCATTTCACAGGGTGAGGCCGGGGAGCTGTTTTTT.

The chain employs TRBV2 and TRBJ2-3; a possible D gene is TRBD1 (5 bases). V shed 8 bases and J shed 0 bases, with 12 bases lying between them. In germline, CDR1 is SNHLY, CDR2 FYNNEI. The CDR3 totals 14 residues. The CDR3 DNA reads TGTGCCAGCGGGGCTCAGCCTAGCACAGATACGCAGTATTTT. Its translation is CASGAQPSTDTQYF.

This clone was recorded once. The chain uses TRBV7-9 and TRBJ1-1; D gene unclear. With 1 base removed from V and 0 bases from J, the gap between germline ends came to 6 bases. The germline CDR1 and CDR2 sequences are SEHNR and FQNEAQ (reference sequence). This CDR3 is built from 14 residues. The DNA for the CDR3 is TGTGCCAGCAGCTTAGAGGTGATGAACACTGAAGCTTTCTTT. Its protein is CASSLEVMNTEAFF.

The V gene is TRBV5-4, the J gene TRBJ2-5; D may be TRBD1 or TRBD2 (6 bases each). Trimming removed 0 bases from V and 5 bases from J, with 11 bases in between. The CDR3 runs to 14 residues. Per the germline V gene, CDR1 is SGHNT and CDR2 is YYREEE (reference sequence). The DNA for the CDR3 is TGTGCCAGCAGCTTGGAAACAGGGAGGGAGACCCAGTACTTC. This gives the protein CASSLETGRETQYF.

The V and J genes are TRBV14 and TRBJ2-1; TRBD2 aligns across 11 bases. This CDR3 is built from 16 residues. V was clipped by 3 bases and J by 15 bases; unmatched bases: 16. Germline V gene data show CDR1 as SGHDN and CDR2 as FVKESK. The CDR3 region has the DNA TGTGCCAGCAGCCACCACCGACTAGCGGGACCCACCATCCGGTTCTTC. This codes for CASSHHRLAGPTIRFF.

The chain employs TRBV11-2 and TRBJ1-2; 7 nucleotides align to TRBD1. Unmatched junction bases numbered 14, after V lost 5 bases and J lost 8 bases. Per the germline V gene, CDR1 is SGHAT and CDR2 is FQNNGV. The length of the CDR3 is 15 residues. DNA of the CDR3: TGTGCCAGCAGCGGATTGGGGGGACAGAGTGGCGGCTACACCTTC. Its translation is CASSGLGGQSGGYTF.